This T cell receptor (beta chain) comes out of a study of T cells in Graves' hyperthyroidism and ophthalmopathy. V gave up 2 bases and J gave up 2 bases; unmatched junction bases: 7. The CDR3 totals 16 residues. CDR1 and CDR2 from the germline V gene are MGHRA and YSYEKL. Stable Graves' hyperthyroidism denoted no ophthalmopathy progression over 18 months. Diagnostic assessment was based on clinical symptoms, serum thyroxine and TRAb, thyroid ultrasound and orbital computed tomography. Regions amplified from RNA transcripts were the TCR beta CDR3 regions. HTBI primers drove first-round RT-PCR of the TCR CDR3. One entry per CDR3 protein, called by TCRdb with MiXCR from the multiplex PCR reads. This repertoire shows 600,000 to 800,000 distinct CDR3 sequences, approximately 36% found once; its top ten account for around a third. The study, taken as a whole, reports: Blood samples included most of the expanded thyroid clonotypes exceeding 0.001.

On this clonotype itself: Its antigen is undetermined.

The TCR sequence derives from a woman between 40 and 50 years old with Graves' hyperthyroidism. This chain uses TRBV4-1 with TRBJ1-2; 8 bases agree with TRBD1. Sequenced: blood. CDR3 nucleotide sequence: TGCGCCAGCAGCCAAATATTGGACAGGGCGAACTATGGCTACACCTTC. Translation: CASSQILDRANYGYTF.